This TCR beta chain originates from a study of human T cells and chemical hapten exposure (TCRdb year 2021). Concerning the study at large: For sensitization, 2% DPC in acetone was applied to a roughly 2 cm by roughly 2 cm area of upper inner arm skin. Weekly therapeutic DPC doses were additionally applied to the scalp of patients throughout the roughly 22-week study period. Patch testing was performed on the upper back with Finn chambers containing 0.01% DPC, and the patch tests were scored after 6 days according to International Contact Dermatitis Research Group standards. Most of the patients in the cohort were female, and the cohort covered alopecia areata with under or over 50% scalp involvement, alopecia totalis and alopecia universalis. Libraries were pooled for sequencing, and variation in per-sample TCR yields was attributed mainly to small differences in library volumes within the pool. The study tracked peripheral blood TCR repertoire changes in vivo during primary and secondary sensitization to the hapten diphenylcyclopropenone (DPC) in alopecia patients. Patient blood was sampled pre-sensitization (week 0) and at 2, 6 and about 24 weeks after DPC sensitization. Twenty-nine alopecia patients gave blood for TCR sequencing at one to four time points (pre-sensitization, 2, 6 and 24 weeks). The research as a whole found: Because all patients had alopecia, a presumed autoimmune disease, the immune response of the patients might differ from that of healthy individuals. After repeated subsampling, the strength of the expansion versus patch-test correlation and the threshold at which it became significant changed. Expanded TCRs formed significantly more large CDR3 similarity clusters than pre-sensitization or healthy control sets, consistent with antigen-driven responses. The number of TCRs above 1 in 1000 frequency did not change with DPC sensitization; there was no evidence of global repertoire structure alterations. The number of PT1 expanded TCRs positively correlated with patch test score, significant at thresholds 8, 16 and 32 but not 4.

The CDR3, from cysteine to phenylalanine, totals 13 residues. Of all the DNA, just the CDR3 is kept, 39 bases in frame from base 1. V and J are trimmed by 4 bases and 5 bases, and the gene matches miss 6 bases of the junction. CDR1 SGHRS and CDR2 YFSETQ were looked up in the germline V gene. The table lists this clonotype with a few counts. Which antigen it targets is not known. It has no much larger one-base neighbor in the sample; base qualities were not kept. In the paper's terms, the time point label means: patch test 2, 6 weeks after DPC sensitization. The label giving this sample's treatment or condition can be read as: therapeutic diphenylcyclopropenone sensitization with weekly scalp DPC. At each patch-test visit, blood was drawn before the patch test was applied. Eligible patients were aged 18 to 70, diagnosed with alopecia, deemed suitable for DPC therapy, and excluded if pregnant. Total RNA was extracted from unfractionated whole blood that had been collected in Tempus Blood RNA tubes.

The library relied on RACE. The sequencer was a NextSeq 500. Library preparation attached unique molecular identifiers to individual cDNA molecules for quantitative, reproducible TCR counting. From each blood RNA sample, both TCR alpha and TCR beta chains were sequenced. In the authors' own workflow: The median number of TCRs per sample was roughly 94,000, ranging from about 23,224 to 750,000. V, J and CDR3 annotation of the TCR reads was carried out using the Decombinator software suite. For the PS versus PT1 abundance plots, all samples were subsampled to the same number of TCRs (28,000). TCRs were defined as expanded if absent before sensitization and observed at least eight times at the 2-week time point. The public reads were reanalyzed by TCRdb: fastp trimming at Q25, MiXCR alignment, in-frame beta chains only. All rows with the same CDR3 protein become a single entry with the most common DNA and genes. TCRdb's processing, not the study's, gives the V and J calls here. In all, the sample holds about 380,000 distinct CDR3 sequences, and about 6.9% of those were seen once. The top ten clones comprise under 7% of the sample.

The TCR was taken from a woman aged 18-29 years with alopecia areata. Some clones in this sample may be carry-over from other donors' samples. The chain uses TRBV5-1 and TRBJ2-7, with TRBD2 identical over 7 junction bases. The material was whole blood, obtained in connection with sensitization to the hapten diphenylcyclopropenone (DPC). DNA sequence: TGCGCCAGCAGCCCCCGGGGAGGGGACGAGCAGTACTTC. Translated, this gives CASSPRGGDEQYF.